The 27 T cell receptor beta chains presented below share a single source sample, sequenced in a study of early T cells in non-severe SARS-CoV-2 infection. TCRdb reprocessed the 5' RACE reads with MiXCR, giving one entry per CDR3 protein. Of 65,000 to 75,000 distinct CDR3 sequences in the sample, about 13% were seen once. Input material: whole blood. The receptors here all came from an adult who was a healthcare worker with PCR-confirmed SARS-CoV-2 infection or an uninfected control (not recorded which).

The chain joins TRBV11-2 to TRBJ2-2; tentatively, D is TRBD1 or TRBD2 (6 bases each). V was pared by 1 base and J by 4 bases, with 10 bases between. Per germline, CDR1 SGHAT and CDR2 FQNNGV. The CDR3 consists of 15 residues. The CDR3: CASSLAGARTGELFF. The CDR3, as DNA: TGTGCCAGCAGCTTAGCGGGGGCCCGCACCGGGGAGCTGTTTTTT.

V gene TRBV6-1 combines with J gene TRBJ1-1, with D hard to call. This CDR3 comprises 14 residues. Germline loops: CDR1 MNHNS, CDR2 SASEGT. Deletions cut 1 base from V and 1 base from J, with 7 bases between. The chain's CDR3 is CASSEVGENTEAFF. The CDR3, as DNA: TGTGCCAGCAGTGAAGTCGGCGAGAACACTGAAGCTTTCTTT.

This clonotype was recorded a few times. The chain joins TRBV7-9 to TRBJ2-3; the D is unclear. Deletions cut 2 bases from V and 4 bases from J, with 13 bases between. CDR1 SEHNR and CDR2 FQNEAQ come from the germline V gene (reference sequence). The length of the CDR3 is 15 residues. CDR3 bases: TGTGCCAGCAGCTTATGGGGTGACCTTGCAGATACGCAGTATTTT. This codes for CASSLWGDLADTQYF. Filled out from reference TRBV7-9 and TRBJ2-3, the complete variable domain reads DTGVSQNPRHKITKRGQNVTFRCDPISEHNRLYWYRQTLGQGPEFLTYFQNEAQLEKSRLLSDRFSAERPKGSFSTLEIQRTEQGDSAMYLCASSLWGDLADTQYFGPGTRLTVL.

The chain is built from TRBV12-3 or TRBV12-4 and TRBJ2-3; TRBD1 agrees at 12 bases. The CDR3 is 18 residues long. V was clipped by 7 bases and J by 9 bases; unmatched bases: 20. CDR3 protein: CASKRGPTRDRGRRTQYF. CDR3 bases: TGTGCCAGCAAGAGGGGACCGACGCGGGACAGGGGGCGTCGGACGCAGTATTTT.

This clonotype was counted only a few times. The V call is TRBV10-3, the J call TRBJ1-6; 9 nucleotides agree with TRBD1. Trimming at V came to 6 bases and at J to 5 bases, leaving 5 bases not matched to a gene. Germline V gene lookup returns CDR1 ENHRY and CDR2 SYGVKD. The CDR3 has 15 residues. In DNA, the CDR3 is TGTGCCATCAGAGACCGGGACAGGGATAATTCACCCCTCCACTTT. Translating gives CAIRDRDRDNSPLHF.

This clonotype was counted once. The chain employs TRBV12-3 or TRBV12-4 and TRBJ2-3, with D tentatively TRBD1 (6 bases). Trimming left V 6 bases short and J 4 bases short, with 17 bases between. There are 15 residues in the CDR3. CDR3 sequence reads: CASSSRQDSPDTQYF. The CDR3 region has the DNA TGTGCCAGCAGCAGCCGACAGGACTCACCAGATACGCAGTATTTT.

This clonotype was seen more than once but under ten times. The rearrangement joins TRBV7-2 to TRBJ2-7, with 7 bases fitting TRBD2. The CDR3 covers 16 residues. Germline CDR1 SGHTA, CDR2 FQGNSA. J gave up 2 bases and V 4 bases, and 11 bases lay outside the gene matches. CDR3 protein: CASSSQGQGLTYEQYF. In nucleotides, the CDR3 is TGTGCCAGCAGCTCCCAAGGCCAGGGACTAACCTACGAGCAGTACTTC.

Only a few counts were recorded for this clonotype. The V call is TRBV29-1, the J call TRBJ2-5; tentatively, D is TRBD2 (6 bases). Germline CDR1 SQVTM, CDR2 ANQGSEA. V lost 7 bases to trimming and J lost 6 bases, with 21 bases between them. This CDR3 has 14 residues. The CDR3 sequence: CSGLPTNGGQTQYF. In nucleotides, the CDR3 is TGCAGCGGTCTCCCTACAAACGGGGGACAGACCCAGTACTTC.

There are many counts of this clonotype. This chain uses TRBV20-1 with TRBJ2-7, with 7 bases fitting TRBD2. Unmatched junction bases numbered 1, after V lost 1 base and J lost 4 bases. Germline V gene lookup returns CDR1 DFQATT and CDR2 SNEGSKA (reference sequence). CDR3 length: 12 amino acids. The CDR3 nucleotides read TGCAGTGCTAGAGGGCGGGAGTACGAGCAGTACTTC. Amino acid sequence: CSARGREYEQYF.

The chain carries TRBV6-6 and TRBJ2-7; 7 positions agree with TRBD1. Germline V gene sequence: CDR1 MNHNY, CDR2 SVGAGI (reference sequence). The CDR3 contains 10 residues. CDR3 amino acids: CVTGSHEQYF. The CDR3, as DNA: TGTGTGACAGGGTCCCACGAGCAGTACTTC.

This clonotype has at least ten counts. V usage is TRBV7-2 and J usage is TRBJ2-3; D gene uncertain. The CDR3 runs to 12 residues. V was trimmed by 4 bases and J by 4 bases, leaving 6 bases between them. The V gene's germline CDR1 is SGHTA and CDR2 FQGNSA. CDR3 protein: CASSYSADTQYF. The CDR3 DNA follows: TGTGCCAGCAGCTACTCAGCAGATACGCAGTATTTT.

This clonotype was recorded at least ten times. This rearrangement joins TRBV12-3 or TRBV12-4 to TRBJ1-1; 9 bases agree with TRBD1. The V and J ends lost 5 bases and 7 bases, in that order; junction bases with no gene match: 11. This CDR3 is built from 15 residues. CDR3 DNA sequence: TGTGCCAGCAGTCCATGGGACAGGGAAGGGCGTGAAGCTTTCTTT. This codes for CASSPWDREGREAFF.

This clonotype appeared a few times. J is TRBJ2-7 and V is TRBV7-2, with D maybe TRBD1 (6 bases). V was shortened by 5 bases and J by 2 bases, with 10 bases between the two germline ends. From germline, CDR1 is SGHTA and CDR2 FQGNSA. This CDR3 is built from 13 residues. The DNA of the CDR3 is TGTGCCAGCAGCAACAACAGGGCCTACGAGCAGTACTTC. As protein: CASSNNRAYEQYF.

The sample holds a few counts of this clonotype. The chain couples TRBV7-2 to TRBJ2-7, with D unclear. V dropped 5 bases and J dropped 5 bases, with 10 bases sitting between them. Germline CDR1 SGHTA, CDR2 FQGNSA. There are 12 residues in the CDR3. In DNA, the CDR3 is TGTGCCAGCAGCCTGGACGTCAACGAGCAGTACTTC. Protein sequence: CASSLDVNEQYF.

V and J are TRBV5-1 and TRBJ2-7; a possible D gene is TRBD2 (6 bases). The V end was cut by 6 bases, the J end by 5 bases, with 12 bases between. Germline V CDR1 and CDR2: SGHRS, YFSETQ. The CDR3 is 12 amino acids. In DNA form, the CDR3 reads TGCGCCAGCACGGGGGTCCTTGACGAGCAGTACTTC. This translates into CASTGVLDEQYF.

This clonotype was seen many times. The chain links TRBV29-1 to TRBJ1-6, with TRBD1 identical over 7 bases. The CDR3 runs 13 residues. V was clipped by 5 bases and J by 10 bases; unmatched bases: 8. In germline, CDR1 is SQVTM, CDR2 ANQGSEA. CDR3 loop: CSVLTGRDSPLHF. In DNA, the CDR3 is TGCAGCGTTCTGACAGGGAGGGACTCACCCCTCCACTTT.

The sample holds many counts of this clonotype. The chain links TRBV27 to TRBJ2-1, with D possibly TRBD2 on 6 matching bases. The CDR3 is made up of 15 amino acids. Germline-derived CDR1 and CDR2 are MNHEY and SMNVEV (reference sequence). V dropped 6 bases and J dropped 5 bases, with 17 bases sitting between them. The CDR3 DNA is TGTGCCAGCAGGCGGACGGGACTTGGCCACAATGAGCAGTTCTTC. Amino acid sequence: CASRRTGLGHNEQFF.

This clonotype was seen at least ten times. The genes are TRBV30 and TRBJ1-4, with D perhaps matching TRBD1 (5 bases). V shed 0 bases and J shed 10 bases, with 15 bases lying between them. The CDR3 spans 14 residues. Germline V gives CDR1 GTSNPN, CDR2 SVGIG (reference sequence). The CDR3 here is CAWSVGQARGKLFF. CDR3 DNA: TGTGCCTGGAGTGTGGGGCAGGCGAGGGGAAAACTGTTTTTT.

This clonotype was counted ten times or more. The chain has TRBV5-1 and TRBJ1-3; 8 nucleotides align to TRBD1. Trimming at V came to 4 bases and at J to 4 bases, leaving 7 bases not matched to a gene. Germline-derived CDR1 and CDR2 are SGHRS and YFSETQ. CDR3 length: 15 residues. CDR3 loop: CASSRGQAQGNTIYF. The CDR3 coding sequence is TGCGCCAGCAGCAGGGGACAGGCACAAGGAAACACCATATATTTT. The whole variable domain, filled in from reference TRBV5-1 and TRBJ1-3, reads KAGVTQTPRYLIKTRGQQVTLSCSPISGHRSVSWYQQTPGQGLQFLFEYFSETQRNKGNFPGRFSGRQFSNSRSEMNVSTLELGDSALYLCASSRGQAQGNTIYFGEGSWLTVV.

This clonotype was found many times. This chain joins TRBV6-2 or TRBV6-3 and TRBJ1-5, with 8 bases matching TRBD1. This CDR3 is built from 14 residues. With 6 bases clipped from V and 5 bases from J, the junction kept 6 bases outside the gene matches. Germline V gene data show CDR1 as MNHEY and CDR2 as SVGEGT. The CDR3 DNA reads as TGTGCCAGCAGAAAGACGGACAGGGATCAGCCCCAGCATTTT. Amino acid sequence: CASRKTDRDQPQHF.

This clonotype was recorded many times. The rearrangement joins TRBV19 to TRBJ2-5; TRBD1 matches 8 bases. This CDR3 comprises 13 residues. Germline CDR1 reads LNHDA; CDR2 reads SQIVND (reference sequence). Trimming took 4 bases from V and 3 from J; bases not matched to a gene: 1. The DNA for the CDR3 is TGTGCCAGTAGTAAGACAGGGGAAGAGACCCAGTACTTC. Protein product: CASSKTGEETQYF.

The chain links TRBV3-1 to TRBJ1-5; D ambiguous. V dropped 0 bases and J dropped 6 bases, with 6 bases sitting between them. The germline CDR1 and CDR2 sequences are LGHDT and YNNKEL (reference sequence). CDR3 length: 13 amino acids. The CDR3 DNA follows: TGTGCCAGCAGCCAAGATTCTCGTCAGCCCCAGCATTTT. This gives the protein CASSQDSRQPQHF.

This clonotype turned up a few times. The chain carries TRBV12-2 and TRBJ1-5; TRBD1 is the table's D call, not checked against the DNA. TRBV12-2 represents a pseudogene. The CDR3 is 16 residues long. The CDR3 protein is CASRSRSGAREKPQHF. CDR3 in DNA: TGTGCAAGTCGCTCCCGATCAGGGGCCAGGGAGAAGCCCCAGCATTTT.

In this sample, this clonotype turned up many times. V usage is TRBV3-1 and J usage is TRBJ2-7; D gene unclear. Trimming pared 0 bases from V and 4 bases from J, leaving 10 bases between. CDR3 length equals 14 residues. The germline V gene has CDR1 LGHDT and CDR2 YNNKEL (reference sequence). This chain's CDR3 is CASSQDLTRYEQYF. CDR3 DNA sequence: TGTGCCAGCAGCCAAGATTTAACGCGGTACGAGCAGTACTTC.

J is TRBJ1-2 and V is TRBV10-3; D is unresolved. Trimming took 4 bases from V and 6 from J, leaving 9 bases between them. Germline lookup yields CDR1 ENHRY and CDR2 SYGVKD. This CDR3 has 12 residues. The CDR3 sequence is CAISGYKDGYTF. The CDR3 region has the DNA TGTGCCATCAGTGGATACAAGGATGGCTACACCTTC.

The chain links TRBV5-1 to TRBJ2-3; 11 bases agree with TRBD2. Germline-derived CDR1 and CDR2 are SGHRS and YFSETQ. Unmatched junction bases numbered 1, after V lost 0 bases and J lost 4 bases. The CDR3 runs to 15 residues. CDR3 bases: TGCGCCAGCAGCTTGGATAGCGGGAGGGCAGATACGCAGTATTTT. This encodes CASSLDSGRADTQYF. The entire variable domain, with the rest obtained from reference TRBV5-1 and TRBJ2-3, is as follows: KAGVTQTPRYLIKTRGQQVTLSCSPISGHRSVSWYQQTPGQGLQFLFEYFSETQRNKGNFPGRFSGRQFSNSRSEMNVSTLELGDSALYLCASSLDSGRADTQYFGPGTRLTVL.

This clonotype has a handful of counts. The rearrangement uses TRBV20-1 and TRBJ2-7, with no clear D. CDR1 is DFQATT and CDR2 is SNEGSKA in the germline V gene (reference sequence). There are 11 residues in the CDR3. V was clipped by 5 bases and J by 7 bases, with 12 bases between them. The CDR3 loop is CSALSLREQYF. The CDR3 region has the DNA TGCAGTGCTCTCTCCCTTAGGGAGCAGTACTTC.